What follows are 29 T cell receptor beta chains derived from one specimen sequenced in a study of regulatory T cells in long-lasting Graves disease. Both iRepertoire HTBI primers and Arm-PCR of CDR3 regions were used to build the TCR beta libraries. TCRdb called the multiplex PCR reads again in MiXCR, with one record for every CDR3 protein. The data contain about 540,000 distinct CDR3 sequences, less than 15% of them singletons. The sample's time point: newly diagnosed GD, antithyroid drugs for less than 3 months. Extracted PBMC RNA gave rise to the TCR library. These records were also assigned to another study, of T cells in Graves' hyperthyroidism and ophthalmopathy.

The sample in question was peripheral blood mononuclear cells (PBMCs), obtained at new diagnosis, from a patient treated with antithyroid drugs. The receptors originated from a young man with Graves disease.

This clonotype was detected many times. The chain recombines TRBV12-3 or TRBV12-4 with TRBJ1-1; 12 nucleotides line up with TRBD1. The CDR3 totals 16 residues. Losses at the gene ends were 8 bases for V and 1 base for J; bases not matched to a gene: 8. Here the CDR3 reads CASRGQGAVGNTEAFF. As DNA, the CDR3 is TGTGCCAGCCGGGGACAGGGGGCGGTTGGGAACACTGAAGCTTTCTTT.

Ten or more counts support this clonotype. V and J are TRBV9 and TRBJ2-1; 11 bases fit TRBD2. This CDR3 comprises 15 residues. Losses at the gene ends were 3 bases for V and 1 base for J; bases not matched to a gene: 0. CDR1 and CDR2 from the germline V gene are SGDLS and YYNGEE. CDR3: CASSASGRSYNEQFF. The CDR3 DNA reads as TGTGCCAGCAGCGCTAGCGGGAGGTCCTACAATGAGCAGTTCTTC.

The CDR3 DNA reads TGTGCCAGCAGCGTAGAGAACGGGCAGCCCCAGCATTTT. As protein: CASSVENGQPQHF. This chain connects TRBV9 to TRBJ1-5; D gene unclear. In germline, CDR1 is SGDLS, CDR2 YYNGEE. This CDR3 is 13 amino acids long. Between the trimmed V and J ends, which lost 0 bases and 7 bases, there was a span of 8 bases.

This clonotype was seen many times. The chain recombines TRBV27 with TRBJ2-3, with D perhaps matching TRBD1 or TRBD2 (5 bases each). The CDR3 sequence is 14 residues long. From germline, CDR1 is MNHEY and CDR2 SMNVEV (reference sequence). Deletions cut 3 bases from V and 4 bases from J, with 11 bases between. The CDR3 region is CASSFRGAPDTQYF. CDR3 nucleotide sequence: TGTGCCAGCAGTTTTAGGGGAGCCCCAGATACGCAGTATTTT.

J is TRBJ2-7 and V is TRBV24-1; D is unresolved. Trimming pared 1 base from V and 3 bases from J, leaving 6 bases between. The CDR3 loop spans 13 amino acids. Germline values: CDR1 KGHDR, CDR2 SFDVKD. The CDR3 DNA is TGTGCCACCAGTGATTTTCCGGGCTACGAGCAGTACTTC. As protein: CATSDFPGYEQYF.

This clonotype was seen only a few times. This chain links TRBV19 with TRBJ2-4, with TRBD2 identical over 9 bases. The CDR3 runs to 16 residues. J was trimmed by 9 bases and V by 6 bases; bases with no gene match: 15. Germline assignment: CDR1 LNHDA and CDR2 SQIVND (reference sequence). The CDR3 nucleotides are TGTGCCAGTAGACCGACTATGGCGGGAGGGCAAGGCATTCAGTACTTC. Protein product: CASRPTMAGGQGIQYF.

This clonotype was detected a few times. The chain combines TRBV19 with TRBJ2-7; 12 positions agree with TRBD2. The ends lost 7 bases at V and 5 bases at J; junction bases unmatched: 6. This CDR3 spans 14 amino acids. The germline CDR1 and CDR2 sequences are LNHDA and SQIVND (reference sequence). For the CDR3, the DNA is TGTGCCAGTATGCGGACTAGCGGGAACCACGAGCAGTACTTC. Translated, it gives CASMRTSGNHEQYF.

This clonotype showed up many times. This chain uses TRBV11-2 with TRBJ2-7, with D unclear. Germline values: CDR1 SGHAT, CDR2 FQNNGV. The CDR3 is made up of 14 amino acids. V was trimmed by 5 bases and J by 2 bases, leaving 13 bases between them. CDR3 nucleotides: TGTGCCAGCAGCCCCGATCATACAACCTACGAGCAGTACTTC. Translated, it gives CASSPDHTTYEQYF.

This clonotype was seen at least ten times. V and J are TRBV5-1 and TRBJ2-7; possibly TRBD1 for D (6 bases). Trimming cost V 2 bases and J 0 bases, with 12 bases left between them. CDR3 length: 15 amino acids. Germline lookup yields CDR1 SGHRS and CDR2 YFSETQ. Here the CDR3 reads CASSLGTPSSYEQYF. In DNA form, the CDR3 reads TGCGCCAGCAGCTTAGGGACACCTTCCTCCTACGAGCAGTACTTC. Supplemented by reference TRBV5-1 and TRBJ2-7, the full variable domain reads KAGVTQTPRYLIKTRGQQVTLSCSPISGHRSVSWYQQTPGQGLQFLFEYFSETQRNKGNFPGRFSGRQFSNSRSEMNVSTLELGDSALYLCASSLGTPSSYEQYFGPGTRLTVT.

This clonotype was seen ten or more times. This chain links TRBV9 with TRBJ1-1; tentatively, D is TRBD1 (6 bases). The CDR3 covers 13 residues. Between the trimmed V and J ends, which lost 3 bases and 5 bases, there was a span of 11 bases. CDR1 is SGDLS and CDR2 is YYNGEE in the germline V gene. This CDR3 is CASSGFRGTEAFF. The CDR3 DNA is TGTGCCAGCAGCGGGTTTAGGGGGACTGAAGCTTTCTTT.

This clonotype was detected ten times or more. CDR3 nucleotides: TGCAGTGCTAGAGCAGGCCACAGGGGGCAGGAAGATTGGGATGAGCAGTTCTTC. It translates to CSARAGHRGQEDWDEQFF. The chain has TRBV20-1 and TRBJ2-1, with 9 bases lining up with TRBD1. In germline, CDR1 is DFQATT, CDR2 SNEGSKA (reference sequence). Trimming took 1 base from V and 8 from J; bases not matched to a gene: 18. The CDR3 loop spans 18 amino acids.

This clonotype came up many times. The J gene is TRBJ2-1, the V gene TRBV27; D gene uncertain. CDR1 is MNHEY, CDR2 SMNVEV, per germline (reference sequence). Deletions cut 8 bases from V and 10 bases from J, with 15 bases between. The CDR3 extends over 12 amino acids. In DNA, the CDR3 is TGTGCCAGCTCCCTTGGGATTCGGGAGCAGTTCTTC. Residues: CASSLGIREQFF.

Ten or more counts support this clonotype. The rearrangement links TRBV15 to TRBJ2-7, with D tentatively TRBD2 (5 bases). The CDR3 totals 12 residues. The ends were cut back, 3 bases at V and 5 bases at J, with 8 bases in the middle. Germline-derived CDR1 and CDR2 are LNHNV and YYDKDF (reference sequence). The CDR3 here is CATSSVLDEQYF. CDR3 DNA: TGTGCCACCAGCAGCGTACTAGACGAGCAGTACTTC.

There are a few counts of this clonotype. The gene calls are TRBV30 and TRBJ1-3; perhaps TRBD1 as D (6 bases). CDR1 and CDR2 (germline): GTSNPN, SVGIG (reference sequence). The CDR3 is 14 amino acids. Trimming removed 2 bases at V and 3 bases at J, with 11 bases between. This CDR3 is CAWSSGALGNTIYF. The CDR3 DNA reads TGTGCCTGGAGTTCGGGGGCGCTTGGAAACACCATATATTTT.

This clonotype was counted ten times or more. The chain links TRBV6-1 to TRBJ1-4; unclear D gene. Germline-derived CDR1 and CDR2 are MNHNS and SASEGT. V gave up 1 base and J gave up 8 bases, with 5 bases separating them. The CDR3 is 12 residues long. The CDR3 region is CASSEVAEKLFF. CDR3 in DNA: TGTGCCAGCAGTGAAGTGGCCGAAAAACTGTTTTTT.

To note about this clonotype: The CDR3 does not end in the conserved phenylalanine or tryptophan, so this is likely a read error. The chain uses TRBV7-9 and TRBJ2-2, with 11 positions matching TRBD2. V lost 7 bases and J lost 5; bases outside the gene matches: 6. The germline CDR1 and CDR2 sequences are SEHNR and FQNEAQ (reference sequence). The CDR3 contains 15 residues. DNA of the CDR3: TGTGCCAGCATCGGGACTAGCGGAAATACCGGGGAGCTGTTTTCT. Its protein is CASIGTSGNTGELFS.

This chain uses TRBV18 with TRBJ2-2; D unresolved. The CDR3 runs 15 residues. CDR1 and CDR2 (germline): KGHSH, LQKENI. Deletions cut 6 bases from V and 4 bases from J, with 15 bases between. The CDR3 protein is CASSLSFLGTGELFF. In DNA form, the CDR3 reads TGTGCCAGCTCTCTATCCTTCCTCGGCACCGGGGAGCTGTTTTTT.

The chain employs TRBV19 and TRBJ1-1; no reliable D call. The CDR3 is 14 residues long. V gave up 1 base and J gave up 2 bases, with 8 bases separating them. From germline, CDR1 is LNHDA and CDR2 SQIVND (reference sequence). CDR3 sequence: CASSIAAGNTEAFF. As DNA, the CDR3 is TGTGCCAGTAGTATAGCGGCGGGAAACACTGAAGCTTTCTTT.

This clonotype was detected only a few times. The J gene is TRBJ1-1, the V gene TRBV10-3; D not resolved. V lost 5 bases and J lost 1, with 8 bases in between. The CDR3 runs to 13 residues. The germline V gene has CDR1 ENHRY and CDR2 SYGVKD. In nucleotides, the CDR3 is TGTGCCATCAGTATGACAACGAACACTGAAGCTTTCTTT. Protein product: CAISMTTNTEAFF.

This clonotype was detected many times. V and J are TRBV20-1 and TRBJ2-1, with 9 bases lining up with TRBD2. J was trimmed by 9 bases and V by 1 base; bases with no gene match: 7. The CDR3 spans 14 residues. Germline assignment: CDR1 DFQATT and CDR2 SNEGSKA (reference sequence). As DNA, the CDR3 is TGCAGTGCTAGAGGCGGGAGGGGCGAAAGTGAGCAGTTCTTC. Residues: CSARGGRGESEQFF.

The chain employs TRBV7-8 and TRBJ2-5, with 9 positions matching TRBD1. The germline V gene encodes CDR1 SGHVS and CDR2 FQNEAQ. The CDR3 sequence is 16 residues long. The ends lost 5 bases at V and 1 base at J; junction bases unmatched: 8. The CDR3 coding sequence is TGTGCCAGCAGCCCAAGGACAGGGGAATCCCAAGAGACCCAGTACTTC. Its translation: CASSPRTGESQETQYF.

This clonotype was observed many times. The chain joins TRBV27 to TRBJ2-5, with 8 bases aligning to TRBD2. The CDR3 totals 16 residues. Germline V gene lookup returns CDR1 MNHEY and CDR2 SMNVEV (reference sequence). The V gene end was trimmed by 6 bases and the J gene end by 3 bases; junction bases not matched to a gene: 12. Here the CDR3 reads CASSLTETSAKETQYF. The CDR3 bases are TGTGCCAGCAGCCTAACTGAGACTAGCGCTAAAGAGACCCAGTACTTC.

This clonotype was observed at least ten times. V usage is TRBV18 and J usage is TRBJ1-2; D is possibly TRBD1 (6 bases). V was trimmed by 6 bases and J by 0 bases, leaving 17 bases between them. CDR1 is KGHSH and CDR2 is LQKENI in the germline V gene. The CDR3 has 16 amino acids. Here the CDR3 reads CASSLGRDKSNYGYTF. The CDR3 DNA reads TGTGCCAGCTCGCTGGGCCGGGACAAATCTAACTATGGCTACACCTTC.

This clonotype was found a few times. The J gene is TRBJ2-1, the V gene TRBV15; 11 bases fit TRBD2. The CDR3 runs 18 residues. Germline V gene data show CDR1 as LNHNV and CDR2 as YYDKDF (reference sequence). Trimming cost V 0 bases and J 5 bases; bases outside gene matches: 9. The CDR3 sequence: CATSRDRIPGLADNEQFF. The DNA for the CDR3 is TGTGCCACCAGCAGAGATCGGATCCCGGGACTAGCGGACAATGAGCAGTTCTTC.

At least ten counts were recorded for this clonotype. The V call is TRBV28, the J call TRBJ1-1; the D is unclear. V was trimmed by 8 bases and J by 0 bases, leaving 7 bases between them. There are 12 residues in the CDR3. The germline CDR1 and CDR2 sequences are MDHEN and SYDVKM. CDR3 DNA: TGTGCCAGCGACAATTTGAACACTGAAGCTTTCTTT. Translation: CASDNLNTEAFF.

Regarding this clonotype: A much larger clone lies one base from this, so it may be a read error. The chain uses TRBV9 and TRBJ1-4; the D gene is possibly TRBD1 (6 bases). The CDR3 runs 14 residues. Germline values: CDR1 SGDLS, CDR2 YYNGEE. This CDR3 reads CTSSEAGVSEKLFF. The CDR3 DNA reads TGTACCAGCAGCGAAGCAGGGGTATCAGAAAAACTGTTTTTT. The complete variable domain, with remaining parts taken from reference TRBV9 and TRBJ1-4, reads DSGVTQTPKHLITATGQRVTLRCSPRSGDLSVYWYQQSLDQGLQFLIQYYNGEERAKGNILERFSAQQFPDLHSELNLSSLELGDSALYFCTSSEAGVSEKLFFGSGTQLSVL.

This clonotype was counted at least ten times. The V call is TRBV10-3, the J call TRBJ2-2; D is perhaps TRBD2 (5 bases). The CDR3 is 16 residues long. CDR1 is ENHRY and CDR2 is SYGVKD in the germline V gene. V gave up 4 bases and J gave up 5 bases, with 17 bases separating them. CDR3 bases: TGTGCCATCAGTGGTGGAGGCGGCTCGGGGACCGGGGAGCTGTTTTTT. Its translation is CAISGGGGSGTGELFF.

V gene TRBV19 combines with J gene TRBJ1-5; no reliable D call. Per the germline V gene, CDR1 is LNHDA and CDR2 is SQIVND (reference sequence). V was trimmed by 7 bases and J by 2 bases, leaving 9 bases between them. This CDR3 comprises 13 residues. CDR3 residues: CASTHSRNQPQHF. CDR3 sequence (DNA): TGTGCCAGTACACACAGTCGCAATCAGCCCCAGCATTTT.

There are many counts of this clonotype. V usage is TRBV4-1 and J usage is TRBJ2-3; D not certain. Trimming left V 3 bases short and J 1 base short, with 11 bases between. This CDR3 spans 15 amino acids. The germline CDR1 and CDR2 sequences are MGHRA and YSYEKL. The CDR3 loop is CASSQIPLGTDTQYF. DNA for the CDR3: TGCGCCAGCAGCCAGATACCCCTCGGCACAGATACGCAGTATTTT.